This paragraph covers one T cell receptor beta chain sequence. The entry originates in a study of blood T cell repertoires in COVID-19. Study-level background: The United States, Italy and Spain supplied acute and convalescent COVID-19 samples. In each case, the material was cDNA or gDNA derived from T cells, B-cell-depleted T cells, or PBMCs.

Original data processing: Using reference gene primer amplification, nucleated cell counts were estimated. Sequenced by immunoSEQ multiplex PCR; TCRdb stores in-frame clones only, minus some. That table furnishes V, J and clone size, whereas the DNA furnished D and trimming. Of around 83,000 clones detected, around 90% appear once; the ten largest clones hold about 8.5%. Per germline, CDR1 LGHDT and CDR2 YNNKEL (reference sequence). The CDR3 runs to 15 residues. The trim removed 2 bases at V and 7 bases at J, leaving 7 bases unmatched. This TCR was recovered from an elderly man with active or convalescent COVID-19. The sequenced material came from peripheral blood. This chain links TRBV3-1 (or the pseudogene TRBV3-2) with TRBJ2-3; 9 bases line up with TRBD2. As DNA, the CDR3 is TGTGCCAGCAGCCAATGGGAGCGGGGGGTGTATACGCAGTATTTT. Translating gives CASSQWERGVYTQYF.